This is a list of T cell receptor beta chains from one sample in a study of shared clonotypes between healthy human individuals. Profiling relied on immunoSEQ multiplex PCR, and the TCRdb table lists in-frame clones only, not all of them. The sample shows about 1.5 million clones, approximately 97% of them seen only once. The specimen was naive CD4+ T cells sorted from blood. These receptors were collected from a man aged 25-40 years in good health. The CDR3 runs from the conserved cysteine through the conserved F or W. The order of the fields is V gene, D gene, J gene, clone size, CDR3 DNA, CDR3 protein. D genes are given only for firm matches. Size is omitted from some rows. Given values are once, few, many or a class for expanded clones.

v_call: TRBV2; d_call: -; j_call: TRBJ2-7; clone_size: -; cdr3_nt: TGTGCCAGCAGTGACGCCCTCCCGGCTTCCTACGAGCAGTACTTC; cdr3_aa: CASSDALPASYEQYF
v_call: TRBV14; d_call: -; j_call: TRBJ2-7; clone_size: -; cdr3_nt: TGTGCCAGCAGCCAAGCGAGCCCTCAGTACTTC; cdr3_aa: CASSQASPQYF
v_call: TRBV18; d_call: TRBD1; j_call: TRBJ2-7; clone_size: -; cdr3_nt: TGTGCCAGCTCACCACTCCTGGACAGGGTGGTCGAGCAGTACTTC; cdr3_aa: CASSPLLDRVVEQYF
v_call: TRBV11-1; d_call: TRBD1; j_call: TRBJ1-2; clone_size: -; cdr3_nt: TGTGCCAGCAGCCCAAGCCCGGGACAGACAATTCGAGGCTACACCTTC; cdr3_aa: CASSPSPGQTIRGYTF
v_call: TRBV7-2; d_call: -; j_call: TRBJ2-1; clone_size: -; cdr3_nt: TGTGCCAGCAGCTTAGGCGGGGACGACAATGAGCAGTTCTTC; cdr3_aa: CASSLGGDDNEQFF
v_call: TRBV6-5; d_call: -; j_call: TRBJ2-2; clone_size: -; cdr3_nt: TGTGCCAGCAGTTACGTGGGGGGCGGGCTAGCCGGGGAGCTGTTTTTT; cdr3_aa: CASSYVGGGLAGELFF
v_call: TRBV10-2; d_call: -; j_call: TRBJ1-4; clone_size: -; cdr3_nt: TGCGCCAGCAGTGAAGACGAAAAACTGTTTTTT; cdr3_aa: CASSEDEKLFF
v_call: TRBV27; d_call: TRBD2; j_call: TRBJ2-3; clone_size: -; cdr3_nt: TGTGCCAGCAGTTTAGGACTAGCGGGACTCAGTACGCAGTATTTT; cdr3_aa: CASSLGLAGLSTQYF
v_call: TRBV5-1; d_call: TRBD1; j_call: TRBJ2-7; clone_size: -; cdr3_nt: TGCGCCAGCAGCCGGACAGGGGACCCCTACGAGCAGTACTTC; cdr3_aa: CASSRTGDPYEQYF
v_call: TRBV2; d_call: TRBD2; j_call: TRBJ2-1; clone_size: -; cdr3_nt: TGTGCCAGCAGTGTCCCGTTAGCGAGAGCGGGAACCTACAATGAGCAGTTCTTC; cdr3_aa: CASSVPLARAGTYNEQFF
v_call: TRBV19; d_call: -; j_call: TRBJ2-5; clone_size: -; cdr3_nt: TGTGCCAGTAGTATAGATCTGAAGACCCAGTACTTC; cdr3_aa: CASSIDLKTQYF
v_call: TRBV28; d_call: TRBD2; j_call: TRBJ2-1; clone_size: -; cdr3_nt: TGTGCCAGCAGCCCGGGACTAGTTAACCTAGACAATGAGCAGTTCTTC; cdr3_aa: CASSPGLVNLDNEQFF
v_call: TRBV6-5; d_call: -; j_call: TRBJ1-2; clone_size: -; cdr3_nt: TGTGCCAGCAGCCGACCGCCCGGGACAAGGTATGGCTACACCTTC; cdr3_aa: CASSRPPGTRYGYTF
v_call: TRBV9; d_call: TRBD2; j_call: TRBJ2-1; clone_size: -; cdr3_nt: TGTGCCAGCAGTCTTAGCGGGGGCTCCTACAATGAGCAGTTCTTC; cdr3_aa: CASSLSGGSYNEQFF
v_call: TRBV6-1; d_call: -; j_call: TRBJ2-1; clone_size: -; cdr3_nt: TGTGCCAGCCGTCTTCCGGGCGGTGAGCAGTTCTTC; cdr3_aa: CASRLPGGEQFF
v_call: TRBV11-2; d_call: -; j_call: TRBJ1-1; clone_size: -; cdr3_nt: TGTGCCAGCAGCTTTGCAGCTGAAGCTTTCTTT; cdr3_aa: CASSFAAEAFF
v_call: TRBV6-5; d_call: TRBD1; j_call: TRBJ1-4; clone_size: -; cdr3_nt: TGTGCCAGCAGTGCCCTCCAGGGGGGTGAAAAACTGTTTTTT; cdr3_aa: CASSALQGGEKLFF
v_call: TRBV11-3; d_call: TRBD2; j_call: TRBJ2-2; clone_size: -; cdr3_nt: TGTGCCAGCAGCTTAGTGCTAGCGGGAGACACCGGGGAGCTGTTTTTT; cdr3_aa: CASSLVLAGDTGELFF
v_call: TRBV5-4; d_call: TRBD1; j_call: TRBJ1-4; clone_size: -; cdr3_nt: TGTGCCAGCAGCTTGGGGAGAGGACAGGCGCTTGGGGAAAAACTGTTTTTT; cdr3_aa: CASSLGRGQALGEKLFF
v_call: TRBV5-6; d_call: -; j_call: TRBJ1-5; clone_size: -; cdr3_nt: TGTGCCAGCAGCTGGGGAACTAGCAATCAGCCCCAGCATTTT; cdr3_aa: CASSWGTSNQPQHF
v_call: TRBV19; d_call: TRBD2; j_call: TRBJ2-7; clone_size: -; cdr3_nt: TGTGCCAGTAGTATAAGTAGCGGGAACTCCTACGAGCAGTACTTC; cdr3_aa: CASSISSGNSYEQYF
v_call: TRBV5-1; d_call: TRBD2; j_call: TRBJ2-3; clone_size: -; cdr3_nt: TGCGCCAGCAGCGTCGGGACTAGCGGGATAGATACGCAGTATTTT; cdr3_aa: CASSVGTSGIDTQYF
v_call: TRBV6-1; d_call: -; j_call: TRBJ2-4; clone_size: -; cdr3_nt: TGTGCCAGCTCGAACGGCATTCAGTACTTC; cdr3_aa: CASSNGIQYF
v_call: TRBV5-5; d_call: TRBD1; j_call: TRBJ1-2; clone_size: -; cdr3_nt: TGTGCCAGCAGCCCAGGACAGGCGGGCTATGGCTACACCTTC; cdr3_aa: CASSPGQAGYGYTF
v_call: TRBV18; d_call: TRBD2; j_call: TRBJ2-3; clone_size: -; cdr3_nt: TGTGCCAGCTCACCCATACTAGCGGGAGGGACAGATACGCAGTATTTT; cdr3_aa: CASSPILAGGTDTQYF
v_call: TRBV19; d_call: -; j_call: TRBJ2-2; clone_size: -; cdr3_nt: TGTGCCAGTAGTATAATACTTGGCGGGGAGCTGTTTTTT; cdr3_aa: CASSIILGGELFF
v_call: TRBV9; d_call: -; j_call: TRBJ2-6; clone_size: -; cdr3_nt: TGTGCCAGCAGCGTAGAGGGATGGGGGACCTCTGGGGCCAACGTCCTGACTTTC; cdr3_aa: CASSVEGWGTSGANVLTF
v_call: TRBV6-5; d_call: TRBD1; j_call: TRBJ1-1; clone_size: -; cdr3_nt: TGTGCCAGCAGAAGGGCAGGGGACAGGAACACTGAAGCTTTCTTT; cdr3_aa: CASRRAGDRNTEAFF
v_call: TRBV18; d_call: -; j_call: TRBJ2-7; clone_size: -; cdr3_nt: TGTGCCAGCACCCCTCCCGCGGCCTCCTACGAGCAGTACTTC; cdr3_aa: CASTPPAASYEQYF
v_call: TRBV19; d_call: TRBD1; j_call: TRBJ1-2; clone_size: -; cdr3_nt: TGTGCCAGTAGTAGTACCGGGACAGCTACCTTCTTCTATGGCTACACCTTC; cdr3_aa: CASSSTGTATFFYGYTF
v_call: TRBV4-1; d_call: -; j_call: TRBJ2-3; clone_size: many; cdr3_nt: TGCGCCAGCAGCCCGTTAGCGCTTGATACGCAGTATTTT; cdr3_aa: CASSPLALDTQYF
v_call: TRBV28; d_call: TRBD2; j_call: TRBJ2-1; clone_size: -; cdr3_nt: TGTGCCAGCACCGCCGGACTAGCGGGAAGACCGTCCTACAATGAGCAGTTCTTC; cdr3_aa: CASTAGLAGRPSYNEQFF
v_call: TRBV10-1; d_call: TRBD2; j_call: TRBJ2-7; clone_size: -; cdr3_nt: TGCGCCAGCAGTGAGCGGAGTAGCGGGAGCTTGCAGTACTTC; cdr3_aa: CASSERSSGSLQYF
v_call: TRBV14; d_call: TRBD2; j_call: TRBJ2-1; clone_size: -; cdr3_nt: TGTGCCAGCAGCACTAGCGGGAGGGGCTACAATGAGCAGTTCTTC; cdr3_aa: CASSTSGRGYNEQFF
v_call: TRBV5-4; d_call: -; j_call: TRBJ2-7; clone_size: -; cdr3_nt: TGTGCCAGCAGCTTGAGGGGGAGTAGGCTCGAGCAGTACTTC; cdr3_aa: CASSLRGSRLEQYF
v_call: TRBV11-2; d_call: TRBD2; j_call: TRBJ2-3; clone_size: -; cdr3_nt: TGTGCCAGCACCTCCCCTGGTAGCGGGATCCCAGATACGCAGTATTTT; cdr3_aa: CASTSPGSGIPDTQYF
v_call: TRBV2; d_call: TRBD1; j_call: TRBJ1-1; clone_size: once; cdr3_nt: TGTGCCAGCAGGACAGGGGGGCCGCGCACTGAAGCTTTCTTT; cdr3_aa: CASRTGGPRTEAFF
v_call: TRBV14; d_call: -; j_call: TRBJ2-3; clone_size: -; cdr3_nt: TGTGCCAGCAGCCAAGATCAGGGCGGCACAGATACGCAGTATTTT; cdr3_aa: CASSQDQGGTDTQYF
v_call: TRBV28; d_call: -; j_call: TRBJ1-5; clone_size: -; cdr3_nt: TGTGCCAGCAGACCGGGACCCCGGGATCAGCCCCAGCATTTT; cdr3_aa: CASRPGPRDQPQHF
v_call: TRBV12-5; d_call: -; j_call: TRBJ1-2; clone_size: -; cdr3_nt: TGTGCTAGTGCCGGGACTTCTTATGGCTACACCTTC; cdr3_aa: CASAGTSYGYTF
v_call: TRBV7-9; d_call: -; j_call: TRBJ2-1; clone_size: -; cdr3_nt: TGTGCCAGCAGCTTAACGGCCTCGGTTGATGAGCAGTTCTTC; cdr3_aa: CASSLTASVDEQFF
v_call: TRBV11-2; d_call: TRBD1; j_call: TRBJ1-1; clone_size: -; cdr3_nt: TGTGCCAGCAGCTTAATCCGGGACAGGGGCACTGAAGCTTTCTTT; cdr3_aa: CASSLIRDRGTEAFF
v_call: TRBV9; d_call: TRBD1; j_call: TRBJ2-5; clone_size: -; cdr3_nt: TGTGCCAGCACCAGTACAGGGGGCCAGACCCAGTACTTC; cdr3_aa: CASTSTGGQTQYF
v_call: TRBV29-1; d_call: TRBD2; j_call: TRBJ2-1; clone_size: -; cdr3_nt: TGCAGCGTTGTTCCTACTAGCGGGAGGACCCTCTACAATGAGCAGTTCTTC; cdr3_aa: CSVVPTSGRTLYNEQFF
v_call: TRBV4-3; d_call: -; j_call: TRBJ2-7; clone_size: -; cdr3_nt: TGCGCCAGCAGCCAAGCCCCCTCTGCGTCCGATCCCAGGGAGCAGTACTTC; cdr3_aa: CASSQAPSASDPREQYF
v_call: TRBV5-1; d_call: TRBD1; j_call: TRBJ2-7; clone_size: -; cdr3_nt: TGCGCCAGCAGCTCCGGGACAGGGTTCCTCTACGAGCAGTACTTC; cdr3_aa: CASSSGTGFLYEQYF
v_call: TRBV7-2; d_call: TRBD1; j_call: TRBJ2-7; clone_size: -; cdr3_nt: TGTGCCAGCAGCCTAGGGACAGGGGCGTTTTACGAGCAGTACTTC; cdr3_aa: CASSLGTGAFYEQYF
v_call: TRBV13; d_call: TRBD1; j_call: TRBJ1-3; clone_size: -; cdr3_nt: TGTGCCAGCAGCCTACGACAGGGCGGAAACACCATATATTTT; cdr3_aa: CASSLRQGGNTIYF
v_call: TRBV28; d_call: TRBD1; j_call: TRBJ2-1; clone_size: -; cdr3_nt: TGTGCCAGCAGTTTGTATGGACAGGGGGCTTCCAATGAGCAGTTCTTC; cdr3_aa: CASSLYGQGASNEQFF
v_call: TRBV5-1; d_call: -; j_call: TRBJ2-7; clone_size: -; cdr3_nt: TGCGCCAGCAGCTTAGAGCCACGCGGCGAGCAGTACTTC; cdr3_aa: CASSLEPRGEQYF
v_call: TRBV6-5; d_call: -; j_call: TRBJ2-1; clone_size: -; cdr3_nt: TGTGCCAGCAGTTCCCCTTGGAGGGGTCACAATGAGCAGTTCTTC; cdr3_aa: CASSSPWRGHNEQFF
v_call: TRBV28; d_call: -; j_call: TRBJ2-2; clone_size: once; cdr3_nt: TGTGCCAGCAGTTTAATTGGCCCCGGGGAGCTGTTTTTT; cdr3_aa: CASSLIGPGELFF
v_call: TRBV19; d_call: TRBD2; j_call: TRBJ2-7; clone_size: -; cdr3_nt: TGTGCCAGTAGTATGAGTCTAGCGGGAGGGCCCTACGAGCAGTACTTC; cdr3_aa: CASSMSLAGGPYEQYF
v_call: TRBV29-1; d_call: -; j_call: TRBJ2-5; clone_size: -; cdr3_nt: TGCAGCGTTGATAGGGGGATCCAAGAGACCCAGTACTTC; cdr3_aa: CSVDRGIQETQYF